This TCR beta chain was documented in a study of tumor-infiltrating lymphocytes in primary liver carcinoma. Study-level findings and limits: Tumor-adjacent and tumor-blood pairs showed less overlap than tumor region pairs.

Total RNA (approximately 500 ng) served as template for TCR beta cDNA synthesis primed by a constant-region primer. Sequencing libraries for TCR beta derived from three nested multiplex PCR rounds that used slightly modified ARM-PCR. Researchers ran the first two PCR rounds for roughly 11 cycles each with TRBV1-TRBV30 forward primers and a C-beta reverse primer. Each CDR3 protein gets one entry after TCRdb re-called the multiplex PCR reads with MiXCR. The repertoire holds around 60,000 distinct CDR3 sequences, with around 64% as singletons. Taking about 17-31 mg of unsorted bulk tissue, the authors co-extracted RNA and DNA. Of note for this clonotype: Its antigen is unknown. Its ends do not fully match the called genes, so a read error is possible.

Germline-derived CDR1 and CDR2 are MNHEY and SVGEGT. The CDR3 sequence is 18 residues long. The rearrangement joins TRBV6-2 or TRBV6-3 to TRBJ2-7; 11 bases line up with TRBD2. This TCR derives from a man aged 35 to 55 with primary liver carcinoma and hepatitis B virus infection. What was sequenced was liver tumor tissue from sampling region 4. Subset indicated: tumor region T4, right-lateral pole. This chain's CDR3 is CASSLWLAGGRLSYVQYF. The CDR3 DNA sequence: TGTGCCAGCAGCCTCTGGCTAGCGGGAGGTCGCTTATCCTACGTGCAGTACTTC.